Only one count was recorded for the clone carrying this T cell receptor (beta chain). This specimen belongs to a study of blood T cell repertoires in COVID-19. This table comes from immunoSEQ multiplex PCR, and its TCRdb copy is limited to in-frame clones, with some not included. The sample records more than 300,000 clones, roughly 92% being singletons. People in the exposed group encountered a COVID-19 case within 2 weeks before entering the study. With 1 base removed from V and 0 bases from J, the gap between germline ends came to 8 bases. This CDR3 contains 16 residues. CDR1 and CDR2 from the germline V gene are SGHDT and YYEEEE.

Sequencing was done on a sample of PBMCs or T cells enriched from blood (not recorded which). The rearrangement uses TRBV5-6 and TRBJ1-6; D is unresolved. The receptor was isolated from a woman aged 40 to 50 who had been exposed to COVID-19. The CDR3 protein is CASSLTRSSYNSPLHF. In DNA, the CDR3 is TGTGCCAGCAGCTTGACGCGGAGCTCCTATAATTCACCCCTCCACTTT. Full variable domain (outside the CDR3, taken from reference TRBV5-6 and TRBJ1-6): DAGVTQSPTHLIKTRGQQVTLRCSPKSGHDTVSWYQQALGQGPQFIFQYYEEEERQRGNFPDRFSGHQFPNYSSELNVNALLLGDSALYLCASSLTRSSYNSPLHFGNGTRLTVT.